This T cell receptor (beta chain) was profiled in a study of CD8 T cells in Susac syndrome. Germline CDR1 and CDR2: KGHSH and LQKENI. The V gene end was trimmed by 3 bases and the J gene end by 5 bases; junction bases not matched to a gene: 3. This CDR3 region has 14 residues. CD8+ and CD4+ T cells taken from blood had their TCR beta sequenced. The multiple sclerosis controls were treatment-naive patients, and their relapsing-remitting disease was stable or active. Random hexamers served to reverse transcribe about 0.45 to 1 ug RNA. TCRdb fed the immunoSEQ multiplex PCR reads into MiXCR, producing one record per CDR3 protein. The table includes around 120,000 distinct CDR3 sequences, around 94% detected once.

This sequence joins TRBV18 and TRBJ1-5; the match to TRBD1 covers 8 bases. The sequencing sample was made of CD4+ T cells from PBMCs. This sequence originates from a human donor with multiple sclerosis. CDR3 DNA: TGTGCCAGCTCACCTGGACAGGGTTATCAGCCCCAGCATTTT. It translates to CASSPGQGYQPQHF.